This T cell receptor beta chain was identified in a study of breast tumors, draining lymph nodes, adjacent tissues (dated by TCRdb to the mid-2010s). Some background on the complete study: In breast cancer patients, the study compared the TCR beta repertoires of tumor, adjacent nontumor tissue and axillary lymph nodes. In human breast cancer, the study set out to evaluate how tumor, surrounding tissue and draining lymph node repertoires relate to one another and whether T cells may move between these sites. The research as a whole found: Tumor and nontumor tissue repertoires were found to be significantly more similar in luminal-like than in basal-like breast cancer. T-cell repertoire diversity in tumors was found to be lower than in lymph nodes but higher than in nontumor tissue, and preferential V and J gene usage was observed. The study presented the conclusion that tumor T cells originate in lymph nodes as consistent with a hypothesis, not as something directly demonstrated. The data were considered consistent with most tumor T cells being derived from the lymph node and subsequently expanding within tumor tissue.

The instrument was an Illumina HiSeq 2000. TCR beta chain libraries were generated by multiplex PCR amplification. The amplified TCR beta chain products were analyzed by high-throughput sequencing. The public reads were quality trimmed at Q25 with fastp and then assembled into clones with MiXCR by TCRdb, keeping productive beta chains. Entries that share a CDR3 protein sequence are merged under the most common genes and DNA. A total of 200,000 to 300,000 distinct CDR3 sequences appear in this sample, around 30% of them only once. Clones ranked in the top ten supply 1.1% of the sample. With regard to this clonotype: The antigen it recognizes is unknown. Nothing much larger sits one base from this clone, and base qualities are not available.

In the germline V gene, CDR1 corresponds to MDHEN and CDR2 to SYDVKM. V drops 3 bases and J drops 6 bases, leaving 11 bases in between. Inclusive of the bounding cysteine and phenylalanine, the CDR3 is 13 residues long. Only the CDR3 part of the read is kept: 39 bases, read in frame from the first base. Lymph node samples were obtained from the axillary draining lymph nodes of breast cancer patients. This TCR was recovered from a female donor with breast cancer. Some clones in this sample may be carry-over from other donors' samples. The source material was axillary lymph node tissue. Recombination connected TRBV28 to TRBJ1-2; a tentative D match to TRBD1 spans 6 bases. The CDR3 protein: CASSFQGGDGYTF. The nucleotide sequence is TGTGCCAGCAGTTTCCAAGGGGGGGATGGCTACACCTTC.